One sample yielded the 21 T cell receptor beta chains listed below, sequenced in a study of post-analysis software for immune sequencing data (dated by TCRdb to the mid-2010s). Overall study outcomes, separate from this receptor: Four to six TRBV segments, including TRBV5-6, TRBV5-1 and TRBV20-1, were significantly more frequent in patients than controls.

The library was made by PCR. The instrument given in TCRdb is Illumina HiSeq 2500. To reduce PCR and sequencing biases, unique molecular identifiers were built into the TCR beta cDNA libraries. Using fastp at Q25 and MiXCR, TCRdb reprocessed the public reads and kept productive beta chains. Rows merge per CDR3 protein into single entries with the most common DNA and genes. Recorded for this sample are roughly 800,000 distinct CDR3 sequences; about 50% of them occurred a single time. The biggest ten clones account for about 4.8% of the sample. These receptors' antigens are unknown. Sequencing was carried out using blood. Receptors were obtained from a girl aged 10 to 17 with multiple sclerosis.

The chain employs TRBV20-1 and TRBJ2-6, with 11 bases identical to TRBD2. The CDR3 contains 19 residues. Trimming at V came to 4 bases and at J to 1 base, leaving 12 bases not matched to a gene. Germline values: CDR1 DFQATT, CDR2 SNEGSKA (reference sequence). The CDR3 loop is CSAKRSGGALSSGANVLTF. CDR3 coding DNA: TGCAGTGCTAAACGTAGCGGGGGGGCTTTGAGTTCTGGGGCCAACGTCCTGACTTTC.

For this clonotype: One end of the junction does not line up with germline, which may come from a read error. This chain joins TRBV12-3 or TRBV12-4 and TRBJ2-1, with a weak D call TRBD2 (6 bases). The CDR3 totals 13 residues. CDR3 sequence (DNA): TGTGCCAGCACCGAGGGGACTGACAACGAGCAGTTCTTC. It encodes CASTEGTDNEQFF.

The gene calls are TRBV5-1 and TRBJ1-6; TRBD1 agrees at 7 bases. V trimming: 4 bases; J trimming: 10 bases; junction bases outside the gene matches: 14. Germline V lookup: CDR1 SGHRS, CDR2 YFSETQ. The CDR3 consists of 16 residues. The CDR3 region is CASSAGQTMVGSPLHF. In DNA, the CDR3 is TGCGCCAGCAGCGCGGGACAGACTATGGTTGGATCACCCCTCCACTTT.

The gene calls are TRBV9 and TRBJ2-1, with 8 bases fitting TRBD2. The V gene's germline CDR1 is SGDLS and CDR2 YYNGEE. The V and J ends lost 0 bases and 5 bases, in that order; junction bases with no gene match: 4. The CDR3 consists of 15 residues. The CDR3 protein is CASSVVPREDNEQFF. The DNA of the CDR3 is TGTGCCAGCAGCGTAGTACCGCGGGAGGACAATGAGCAGTTCTTC. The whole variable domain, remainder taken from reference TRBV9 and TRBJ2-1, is DSGVTQTPKHLITATGQRVTLRCSPRSGDLSVYWYQQSLDQGLQFLIQYYNGEERAKGNILERFSAQQFPDLHSELNLSSLELGDSALYFCASSVVPREDNEQFFGPGTRLTVL.

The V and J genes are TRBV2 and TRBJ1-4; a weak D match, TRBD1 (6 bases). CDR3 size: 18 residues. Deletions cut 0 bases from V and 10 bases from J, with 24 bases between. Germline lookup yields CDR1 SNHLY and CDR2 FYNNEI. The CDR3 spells CASSEAGRGPWVSGKLFF. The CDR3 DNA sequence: TGTGCCAGCAGTGAAGCTGGGCGGGGGCCATGGGTCTCAGGAAAACTGTTTTTT.

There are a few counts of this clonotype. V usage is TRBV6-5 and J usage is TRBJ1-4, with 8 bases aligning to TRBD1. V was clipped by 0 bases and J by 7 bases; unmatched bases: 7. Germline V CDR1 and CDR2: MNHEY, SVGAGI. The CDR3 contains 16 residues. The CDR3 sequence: CASSYSRTGLSEKLFF. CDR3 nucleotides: TGTGCCAGCAGTTACTCGCGGACAGGGCTTAGTGAAAAACTGTTTTTT.

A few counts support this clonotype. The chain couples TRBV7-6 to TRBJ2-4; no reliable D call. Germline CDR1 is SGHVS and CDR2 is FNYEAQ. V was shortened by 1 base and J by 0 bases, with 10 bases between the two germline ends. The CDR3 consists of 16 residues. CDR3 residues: CASSLGREQAKNIQYF. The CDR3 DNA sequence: TGTGCCAGCAGCTTAGGACGCGAGCAAGCCAAAAACATTCAGTACTTC.

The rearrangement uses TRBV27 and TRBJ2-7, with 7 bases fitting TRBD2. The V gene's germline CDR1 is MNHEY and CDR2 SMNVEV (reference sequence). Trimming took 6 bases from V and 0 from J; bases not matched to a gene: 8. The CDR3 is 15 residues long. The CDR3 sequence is CASSPGLRSSYEQYF. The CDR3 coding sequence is TGTGCCAGCAGCCCGGGACTACGGAGCTCCTACGAGCAGTACTTC.

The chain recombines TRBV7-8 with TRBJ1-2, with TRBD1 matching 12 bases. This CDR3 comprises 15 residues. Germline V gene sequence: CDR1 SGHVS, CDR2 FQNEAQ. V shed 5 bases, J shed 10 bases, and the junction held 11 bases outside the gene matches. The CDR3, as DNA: TGTGCCAGCAGCCCCCGGGACAGGGGGCATCTTGCCTACACCTTC. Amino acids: CASSPRDRGHLAYTF.

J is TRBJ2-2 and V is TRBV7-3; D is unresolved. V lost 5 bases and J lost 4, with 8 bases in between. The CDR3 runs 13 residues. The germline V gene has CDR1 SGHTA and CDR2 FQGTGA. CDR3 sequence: CASSVTLTGELFF. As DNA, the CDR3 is TGTGCCAGCAGCGTCACCCTCACCGGGGAGCTGTTTTTT.

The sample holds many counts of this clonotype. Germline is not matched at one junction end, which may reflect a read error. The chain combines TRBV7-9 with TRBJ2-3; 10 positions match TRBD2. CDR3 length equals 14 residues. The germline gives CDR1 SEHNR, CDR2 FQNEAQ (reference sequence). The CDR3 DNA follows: TGTGCTAGCAGCTCTAGCGGGAGTACAGATACGCAGTATTTT. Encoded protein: CASSSSGSTDTQYF.

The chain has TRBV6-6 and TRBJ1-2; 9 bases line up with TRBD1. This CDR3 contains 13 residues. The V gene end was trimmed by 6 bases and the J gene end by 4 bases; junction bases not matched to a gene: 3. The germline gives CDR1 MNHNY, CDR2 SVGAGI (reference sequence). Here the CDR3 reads CASSQTGGYGYTF. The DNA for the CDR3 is TGTGCCAGCAGCCAGACAGGGGGCTATGGCTACACCTTC.

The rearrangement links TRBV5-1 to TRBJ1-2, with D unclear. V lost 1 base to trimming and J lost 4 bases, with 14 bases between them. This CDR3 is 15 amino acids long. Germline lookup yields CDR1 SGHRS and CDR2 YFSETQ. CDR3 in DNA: TGCGCCAGCAGCTTGCATGGCTTGATCAGCTATGGCTACACCTTC. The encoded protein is CASSLHGLISYGYTF.

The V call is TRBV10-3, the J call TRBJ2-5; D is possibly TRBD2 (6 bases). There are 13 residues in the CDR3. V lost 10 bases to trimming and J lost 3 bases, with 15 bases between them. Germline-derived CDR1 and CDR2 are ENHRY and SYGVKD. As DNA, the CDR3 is TGTGCCACCCAGGTGAGGGAGGAAGAGACCCAGTACTTC. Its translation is CATQVREEETQYF.

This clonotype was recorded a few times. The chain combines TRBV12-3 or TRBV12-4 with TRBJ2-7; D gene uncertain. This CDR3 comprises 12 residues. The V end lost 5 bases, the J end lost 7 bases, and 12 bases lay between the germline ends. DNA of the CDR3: TGTGCCAGCAGTGCCCTCACCTCGGAGCAGTACTTC. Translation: CASSALTSEQYF.

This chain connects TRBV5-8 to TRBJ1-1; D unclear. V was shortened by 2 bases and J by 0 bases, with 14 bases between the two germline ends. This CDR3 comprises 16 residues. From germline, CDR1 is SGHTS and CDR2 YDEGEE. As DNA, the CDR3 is TGTGCCAGCAGCTTTTCCGGAGGAGTCATGAACACTGAAGCTTTCTTT. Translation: CASSFSGGVMNTEAFF.

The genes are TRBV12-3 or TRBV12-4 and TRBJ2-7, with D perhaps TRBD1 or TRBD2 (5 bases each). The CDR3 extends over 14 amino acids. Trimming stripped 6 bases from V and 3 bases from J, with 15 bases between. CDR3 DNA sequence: TGTGCCAGCAGGCTTTTCAATGGGGGCTACGAGCAGTACTTC. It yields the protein CASRLFNGGYEQYF.

The CDR3 DNA sequence: TGCAGTGCTAGAGAGCTAGCGCACTCCTACGAGCAGTACTTC. Encoded protein: CSARELAHSYEQYF. The V and J genes are TRBV20-1 and TRBJ2-7, with D possibly matching TRBD2 (6 bases). V was shortened by 0 bases and J by 0 bases, with 9 bases between the two germline ends. Germline loops: CDR1 DFQATT, CDR2 SNEGSKA (reference sequence). This CDR3 has 14 residues.

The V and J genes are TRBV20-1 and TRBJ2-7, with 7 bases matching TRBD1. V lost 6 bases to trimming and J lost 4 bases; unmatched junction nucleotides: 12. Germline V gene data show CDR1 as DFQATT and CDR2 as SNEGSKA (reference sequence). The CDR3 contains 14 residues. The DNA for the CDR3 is TGCAGTGCCACTCCCCGGACAGGCCCTTACGAGCAGTACTTC. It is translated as CSATPRTGPYEQYF.

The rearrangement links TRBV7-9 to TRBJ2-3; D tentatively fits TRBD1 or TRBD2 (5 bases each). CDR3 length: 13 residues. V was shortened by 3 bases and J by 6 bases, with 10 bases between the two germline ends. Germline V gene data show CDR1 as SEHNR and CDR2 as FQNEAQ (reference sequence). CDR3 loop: CASSFGTRDTQYF. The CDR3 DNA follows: TGTGCCAGCAGCTTCGGGACGCGGGATACGCAGTATTTT. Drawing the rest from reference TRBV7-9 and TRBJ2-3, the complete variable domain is DTGVSQNPRHKITKRGQNVTFRCDPISEHNRLYWYRQTLGQGPEFLTYFQNEAQLEKSRLLSDRFSAERPKGSFSTLEIQRTEQGDSAMYLCASSFGTRDTQYFGPGTRLTVL.

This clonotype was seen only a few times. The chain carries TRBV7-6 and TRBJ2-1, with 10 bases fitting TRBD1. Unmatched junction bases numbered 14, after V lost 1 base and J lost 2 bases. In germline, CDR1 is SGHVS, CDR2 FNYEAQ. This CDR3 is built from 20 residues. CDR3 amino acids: CASSLVSGKGQGPTYNEQFF. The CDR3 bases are TGTGCCAGCAGCTTAGTCTCGGGTAAGGGACAGGGGCCAACCTACAATGAGCAGTTCTTC.